This TCR beta chain emerged from a study of T cells after yellow fever vaccination (dated by TCRdb to between 2017 and 2020). About the investigation overall: The SMART-Seq v4 Ultra Low Input RNA kit was used to prepare libraries from fractions with low cell numbers. To follow T-cell clones before and after primary and booster YFV17D yellow fever vaccination, bulk TCR alpha and beta repertoires were sequenced over time. Two healthy male donors made up the cohort, one aged 18 to 30 years and the other aged 30 to 40 years. Bulk PBMC replicates and cell subsets were isolated from blood drawn at multiple timepoints before and after both primary and secondary immunization. General conclusions and limits of the study: Computational filtering was required because FACS-sorted repertoires could contain abundant contaminating clonotypes from the bulk population. After the booster, most of the clones that had expanded following primary vaccination were detected again (roughly 97% of CD4 and around 88% of CD8), which suggests that memory was broadly maintained. Because only a couple of donors were included in the study, the extent to which the findings can be generalized is limited. Compared with the primary T-cell response, the secondary T-cell response was weaker but faster, peaking on day 5 rather than day 15. A small share of clonotypes was detected in both CD4 and CD8 compartments, with the overlap likely arising from convergent recombination.

Points on this clonotype: This receptor's antigen is unknown. The junction departs from the called germline gene at one end, perhaps through a read error.

CDR1 SSHAT and CDR2 FNYEAQ are derived from the germline V gene (reference sequence). From its cysteine to its phenylalanine, the CDR3 spans 13 amino acids. Only CDR3 DNA remains: 39 bases, in frame from the first base. Synthesis of TCR cDNA relied on 5'RACE template switching, a step that introduced a universal primer site along with unique molecular identifiers. Priming of cDNA synthesis was performed from both the TCR alpha and TCR beta constant segments. Library amplification used two PCR steps, and the second PCR step added sample barcodes and sequencing adapters. Sequencing of libraries was done on Illumina HiSeq 2500 (2x100 bp) or NovaSeq (2x150 bp). Turning to the authors' computational methods: Reads were demultiplexed and collapsed into UMI consensus sequences with MIGEC, and V(D)J alignment was performed with MiXCR. Vaccine-responding clonotypes were defined with edgeR using replicate PBMC samples, requiring FDR below 0.01 and a log2 fold change above 5 up to day 15. CD4 or CD8 identity was assigned to each bulk clonotype according to whether the clonotype was present at higher abundance in the sequenced CD4 repertoire or the sequenced CD8 repertoire. TCRdb reran the public reads through fastp at Q25 and MiXCR, keeping productive beta chains. Rows with one shared CDR3 protein collapse into an entry with the most common genes and DNA. TCRdb's processing, not the authors', yielded these V and J calls. The sample profile shows about 170,000 distinct CDR3 sequences; 6.2% of them were found once. The ten largest clones capture about 2.8% of the sample.

The sample's treatment or condition label, in plain terms: live attenuated yellow fever vaccine strain. A standard Ficoll-Paque protocol was used to isolate PBMCs from peripheral blood. Dynabeads CD4 and CD8 positive selection kits were used to isolate CD4 and CD8 T-cell fractions. RNA was extracted with TriZol from bulk PBMCs, CD4 and CD8 fractions, and dextramer-positive and dextramer-negative fractions. The sequence is built from TRBV7-7 and TRBJ2-5; TRBD1 is a possible D gene, resting on 5 matching bases. The sequence was collected from a man between 18 and 35 years old who received the YFV17D yellow fever vaccine. The sample here was CD4+ T cells sorted from PBMCs, taken on the day of the first yellow fever vaccination. At the DNA level, the sequence is TGTGCTAGCAGCACCAGGGTACGGGAGACCCAGTACTTC. Its protein reads: CASSTRVRETQYF.